This T cell receptor (beta chain) was identified in a study of robustness of blood B and T cell sequencing listed by TCRdb under 2018. Concerning the study at large: The goal of the study was to figure out the amount of peripheral blood required to reliably characterize the TCRbeta and IgG repertoires of an individual. As technical replicates, two replicate TCRbeta cDNA libraries were prepared from one shared RNA pool derived from a single 10 ml draw. In each of the ten independently drawn blood samples, TCRbeta and IgG repertoires were quantified. What the authors observed across the whole study: Pooling tubes did not make the overlap of rare TCRbeta clonotypes any better, which implies that much larger blood volumes would be needed to capture those rare clonotypes. Immediate fractionation was required for EDTA tubes, so the use of EDTA tubes in multi-site collections was limited. One pair of TCRbeta libraries showed evidence of cross-contamination, likely from batch processing; the shared UMI-sequence pairs were removed. When 3 or 4 tubes (roughly 28-45 ml blood) were combined, saturation was approached in coverage of the top 10,000 TCRbeta clonotypes. Every single 10 ml sample contained the 1,000 most abundant TCRbeta clonotypes from the pooled draws. When technical replicate libraries were compared, 90% to 95% of the top 10,000 TCRbeta clonotypes in one library also turned up in the other. TCRbeta rarefaction curves did not fully plateau, suggesting under-sequencing or many low-abundance clonotypes.

Details on this clonotype: No antigen is known for it. Per-base qualities were not stored, and no clone one base away is much larger.

The library was prepared using PCR. Sequenced using an Illumina MiSeq. SMARTScribe reverse transcriptase and a 5' template-switch oligo, by which a universal priming site was added, were used for cDNA synthesis. A 12-nucleotide random unique molecular identifier (UMI) was carried by the template-switch oligo, and each cDNA molecule was tagged with this UMI. During reverse transcription, TCRbeta transcripts were targeted using chain-specific reverse primers. Leftover template-switch adapters were removed by uracil DNA glycosylase treatment, and cDNA was purified using a Qiagen MinElute kit. For the first PCR, KAPA HiFi HotStart ReadyMix was used for around 25 cycles, with amplification split across four 50 ul reactions containing step-out primers. Products of the first-round PCR were gel-purified before additional amplification. Illumina Nextera adapters were attached in a second PCR of about 8 cycles, and the libraries were then purified and pooled. The UMI barcode for each TCRbeta molecule was captured by a 50-nucleotide 5' read. The original pipeline was this. Using the MIGEC toolkit, reads were grouped by UMI into consensus reads. PEAR was used to merge forward and reverse consensus reads into final reads. Identical UMI-sequence pairs shared across libraries were treated as cross-sample contamination and removed by a custom decontamination script. V(D)J assignment and CDR3 extraction were performed with MIGMAP, a wrapper around IgBLAST. A TCR clonotype was defined by an identical V gene, J gene and CDR3 amino acid sequence; no sequencing was done for CDR1 and CDR2. The raw public data were reprocessed by TCRdb itself: fastp quality trimming at Q25, MiXCR clonotype calling, in-frame beta chains only. Rows matching on CDR3 protein sequence are summarized as one entry with the most common DNA and genes. The V and J calls and clone size come from TCRdb's table, not from the authors' own analysis. This sample has thousands of distinct CDR3 sequences in its table, and 45% to 60% of those were observed once. The ten largest clonotypes hold roughly 23% of the sample.

mRNA, which captures expressed receptors, was used instead of genomic DNA for quantification of TCRbeta repertoires. Buffy coat leukocytes were collected into Trizol, and RNA was extracted with the Direct-zol RNA MiniPrep Plus kit without cell sorting. To separate plasma, buffy coat and red blood cells, EDTA blood tubes were immediately centrifuged at 4 degrees C. Sequencing used peripheral blood. The TCR was taken from a human donor in good health.

The DNA sequence is given as TGTGCCAGCAGTTACTCTCTCTGGGGGGGCATGTCACCCCTCCACTTT. It is translated as CASSYSLWGGMSPLHF. In this chain, TRBV6-5 is recombined with TRBJ1-6; a weak D assignment points to TRBD1 (6 bases agree). V was cut back by 0 bases and J by 10 bases, leaving a gap of 16 bases between them. The CDR3 has 16 amino acids, counting the end cysteine and phenylalanine. Here the CDR3 DNA is all that survives: 48 bases in frame from base 1. Reading the germline V gene gives CDR1 MNHEY and CDR2 SVGAGI.